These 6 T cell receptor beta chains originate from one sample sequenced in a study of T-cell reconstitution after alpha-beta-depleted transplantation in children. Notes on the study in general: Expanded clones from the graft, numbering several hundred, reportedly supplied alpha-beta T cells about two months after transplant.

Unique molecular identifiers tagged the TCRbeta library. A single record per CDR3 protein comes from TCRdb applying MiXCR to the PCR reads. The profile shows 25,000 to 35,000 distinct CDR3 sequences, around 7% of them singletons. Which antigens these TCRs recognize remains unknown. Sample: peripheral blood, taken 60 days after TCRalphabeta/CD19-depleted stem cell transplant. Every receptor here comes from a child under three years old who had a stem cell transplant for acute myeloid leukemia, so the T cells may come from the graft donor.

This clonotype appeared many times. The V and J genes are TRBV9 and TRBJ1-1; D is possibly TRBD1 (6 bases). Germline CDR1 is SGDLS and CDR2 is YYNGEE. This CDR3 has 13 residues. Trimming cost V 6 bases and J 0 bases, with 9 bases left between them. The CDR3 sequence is CASKQGMNTEAFF. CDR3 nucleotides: TGTGCCAGCAAACAGGGAATGAACACTGAAGCTTTCTTT.

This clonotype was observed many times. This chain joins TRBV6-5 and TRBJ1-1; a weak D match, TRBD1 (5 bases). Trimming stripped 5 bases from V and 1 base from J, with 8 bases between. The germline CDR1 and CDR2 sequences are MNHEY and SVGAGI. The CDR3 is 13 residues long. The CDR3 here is CASSPQGNTEAFF. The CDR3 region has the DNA TGTGCCAGCAGTCCCCAGGGGAACACTGAAGCTTTCTTT.

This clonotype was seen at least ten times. DNA for the CDR3: TGTGCCAGCAGCTTTTCGTGGAACACTGAAGCTTTCTTT. Translating it yields CASSFSWNTEAFF. The V and J genes are TRBV7-2 and TRBJ1-1, with D uncertain. The V end lost 3 bases, the J end lost 1 base, and 6 bases lay between the germline ends. The length of the CDR3 is 13 residues. The germline V gene encodes CDR1 SGHTA and CDR2 FQGNSA.

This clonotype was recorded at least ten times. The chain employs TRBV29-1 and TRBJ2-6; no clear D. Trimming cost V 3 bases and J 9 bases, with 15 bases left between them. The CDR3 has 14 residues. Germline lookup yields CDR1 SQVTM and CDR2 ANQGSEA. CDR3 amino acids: CSVDSLSGGNVLTF. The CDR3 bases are TGCAGCGTTGATAGTCTCTCTGGTGGCAACGTCCTGACTTTC. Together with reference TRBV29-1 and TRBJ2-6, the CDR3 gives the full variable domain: SAVISQKPSRDICQRGTSLTIQCQVDSQVTMMFWYRQQPGQSLTLIATANQGSEATYESGFVIDKFPISRPNLTFSTLTVSNMSPEDSSIYLCSVDSLSGGNVLTFGAGSRLTVL.

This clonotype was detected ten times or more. CDR3 amino acids: CASSDLMEHPQGTQYF. In DNA form, the CDR3 reads TGTGCCAGCAGTGATCTTATGGAACATCCACAGGGTACGCAGTATTTT. The chain has TRBV27 and TRBJ2-3; D might be TRBD1 (6 bases). CDR1 is MNHEY, CDR2 SMNVEV, per germline (reference sequence). The CDR3 sequence is 16 residues long. V dropped 5 bases and J dropped 8 bases, with 23 bases sitting between them.

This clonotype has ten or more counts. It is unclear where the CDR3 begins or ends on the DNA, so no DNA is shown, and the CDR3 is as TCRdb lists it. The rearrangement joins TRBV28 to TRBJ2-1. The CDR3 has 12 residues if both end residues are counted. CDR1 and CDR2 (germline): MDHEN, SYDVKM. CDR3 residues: CASSSSDNEQFF.